The 13 T cell receptor beta chains below all came from one sample that was sequenced in a study of blood T cell repertoires in COVID-19. TCRdb keeps only in-frame clones here, not all; method: immunoSEQ multiplex PCR. This sample has some 170,000 clones, with approximately 90% found just once. The sequencing sample was made of peripheral blood. The source of these receptors is a woman aged 55-70 years who had recovered from COVID-19.

The chain joins TRBV3-1 (or the pseudogene TRBV3-2) to TRBJ2-7; D not certain. The CDR3 is 12 residues long. CDR1 and CDR2 (germline): LGHDT, YNNKEL (reference sequence). Trimming shortened V by 4 bases and J by 5 bases, and 9 bases separated the two germline ends. The CDR3 DNA is TGTGCCAGCAGCCGAGCCGCTAACGAGCAGTACTTC. This gives the protein CASSRAANEQYF.

This clone has only a few counts. This chain joins TRBV7-3 and TRBJ2-6; D is uncertain. With 3 bases removed from V and 1 base from J, the gap between germline ends came to 4 bases. The CDR3 length is 14 residues. Germline V lookup: CDR1 SGHTA, CDR2 FQGTGA. CDR3 region: CASSLSSGANVLTF. CDR3 in DNA: TGTGCCAGCAGCTTGAGTTCTGGGGCCAACGTCCTGACTTTC.

The DNA for the CDR3 is TGCGCCAGCAGCCAAGTTCACCAAGGCGGGGTACTCCGGTACTTC. Its protein product is CASSQVHQGGVLRYF. The rearrangement joins TRBV4-1 to TRBJ2-7; the D gene is possibly TRBD2 (6 bases). Trimming pared 1 base from V and 12 bases from J, leaving 22 bases between. The CDR3 sequence is 15 residues long. The germline V gene has CDR1 MGHRA and CDR2 YSYEKL.

The CDR3 spells CASSQEVGGAVYF. CDR3 nucleotides: TGTGCCAGCAGCCAAGAGGTTGGGGGCGCGGTTTACTTC. This sequence joins TRBV3-1 (or the pseudogene TRBV3-2) and TRBJ2-4; TRBD1 is a possible D gene (6 bases). There are 13 residues in the CDR3. V lost 0 bases, J lost 16 bases, and 16 bases lay in between. The V gene's germline CDR1 is LGHDT and CDR2 YNNKEL (reference sequence).

This chain uses TRBV28 with TRBJ1-6; D not resolved. Trimming left V 7 bases short and J 4 bases short, with 8 bases between. Per germline, CDR1 MDHEN and CDR2 SYDVKM. CDR3 length: 13 amino acids. CDR3 nucleotides: TGTGCCAGCACGGGGTATTATAATTCACCCCTCCACTTT. It is translated as CASTGYYNSPLHF.

V gene TRBV28 combines with J gene TRBJ1-1, with 7 bases fitting TRBD1. The CDR3 runs 13 residues. V lost 5 bases, J lost 11 bases, and 11 bases stayed unmatched. Per the germline V gene, CDR1 is MDHEN and CDR2 is SYDVKM. Here the CDR3 reads CASSLRQGGWAFF. As DNA, the CDR3 is TGTGCCAGCAGTCTCAGACAGGGCGGCTGGGCTTTCTTT.

The chain recombines TRBV28 with TRBJ2-7, with D possibly being TRBD1 (6 bases). The CDR3 loop spans 15 amino acids. From germline, CDR1 is MDHEN and CDR2 SYDVKM. V was trimmed by 3 bases and J by 2 bases, leaving 14 bases between them. The chain's CDR3 is CASSFAGTPAYEQYF. CDR3 DNA sequence: TGTGCCAGCAGTTTCGCCGGGACACCCGCCTACGAGCAGTACTTC.

The V gene is TRBV4-3, the J gene TRBJ1-2; the match to TRBD1 covers 12 bases. There are 15 residues in the CDR3. Trimming cost V 0 bases and J 7 bases; bases outside gene matches: 3. Germline V gives CDR1 LGHNA, CDR2 YSLEER. CDR3 coding DNA: TGCGCCAGCAGCCAAGATGGGACAGGGGGCGGTGGCTACACCTTC. Its protein product is CASSQDGTGGGGYTF.

V and J are TRBV5-1 and TRBJ1-5; weak D call: TRBD1 (5 bases). Germline CDR1 SGHRS, CDR2 YFSETQ. CDR3 size: 15 residues. Trimming shortened V by 1 base and J by 7 bases, and 15 bases separated the two germline ends. As DNA, the CDR3 is TGCGCCAGCAGCTTGCTGCCGGGGGTGGGACAGCCCCAGCATTTT. It is translated as CASSLLPGVGQPQHF.

This rearrangement joins TRBV19 to TRBJ1-1; D ambiguous. The CDR3 totals 13 residues. CDR1 is LNHDA, CDR2 SQIVND, per germline (reference sequence). The V end lost 5 bases, the J end lost 1 base, and 8 bases lay between the germline ends. Here the CDR3 DNA reads TGTGCCAGTAGTTCCAACAAGAACACTGAAGCTTTCTTT. Translated, it gives CASSSNKNTEAFF.

The chain is built from TRBV5-1 and TRBJ2-2; 9 positions agree with TRBD1. Trimming at V came to 0 bases and at J to 2 bases, leaving 5 bases not matched to a gene. This CDR3 is built from 17 residues. Germline CDR1 is SGHRS and CDR2 is YFSETQ. DNA of the CDR3: TGCGCCAGCAGCTTGGGGCGCACAGGGGGCAACACCGGGGAGCTGTTTTTT. Its protein is CASSLGRTGGNTGELFF.

The chain has TRBV2 and TRBJ1-1; D remains ambiguous. The CDR3 has 14 residues. Germline V gives CDR1 SNHLY, CDR2 FYNNEI. The germline V and J ends were trimmed by 1 base and 3 bases, with 9 bases remaining between them. CDR3 nucleotides: TGTGCCAGCAGTGAAGGACGAGGGTACACTGAAGCTTTCTTT. The encoded protein is CASSEGRGYTEAFF.

The J gene is TRBJ2-7, the V gene TRBV5-1; the D gene is possibly TRBD1 (6 bases). V dropped 0 bases and J dropped 0 bases, with 16 bases sitting between them. This CDR3 has 17 residues. CDR1 and CDR2 from the germline V gene are SGHRS and YFSETQ. The CDR3, as DNA: TGCGCCAGCAGCTTGGCCGCCGGGACATCGATCTCCTACGAGCAGTACTTC. This encodes CASSLAAGTSISYEQYF.